Shown below are 7 T cell receptor beta chains from a single sample sequenced in a study of CD8 T cells in Susac syndrome. Reverse transcription of roughly 0.5 to 1 ug RNA was carried out with random hexamers. TCRdb redid the calling of the immunoSEQ multiplex PCR reads with MiXCR, one entry per CDR3 protein. Of 100,000 to 150,000 distinct CDR3 sequences listed, around 94% are singletons. Sequencing input: CD4+ T cells from PBMCs. The receptors originated from a human donor in good health.

The CDR3 region is CASSGQGLTEAFF. The CDR3 nucleotides read TGTGCCAGCAGTGGGCAGGGGTTGACTGAAGCTTTCTTT. This chain links TRBV2 with TRBJ1-1, with D possibly being TRBD1 (6 bases). V lost 4 bases, J lost 5 bases, and 11 bases lay in between. The CDR3 has 13 amino acids. Germline V CDR1 and CDR2: SNHLY, FYNNEI.

The chain couples TRBV7-9 to TRBJ2-7, with D possibly TRBD1 on 8 matching bases. This CDR3 is built from 15 residues. Looked up from germline, CDR1 is SEHNR and CDR2 is FQNEAQ (reference sequence). Trimming pared 7 bases from V and 1 base from J, leaving 17 bases between. The CDR3 nucleotides are TGTGCCAGCATCCTTACAGGGGGGGGATCCTACGAGCAGTACTTC. Its translation: CASILTGGGSYEQYF.

This clonotype was counted between two and nine times. The chain uses TRBV30 and TRBJ1-5; 10 bases align to TRBD1. The CDR3 loop spans 13 amino acids. Germline CDR1 GTSNPN, CDR2 SVGIG (reference sequence). The trim removed 5 bases at V and 6 bases at J, leaving 4 bases unmatched. CDR3 sequence: CAWSRDRGQPQHF. CDR3 nucleotide sequence: TGTGCCTGGTCTCGGGACAGGGGTCAGCCCCAGCATTTT.

V gene TRBV3-1 combines with J gene TRBJ2-3; 8 bases fit TRBD2. The CDR3 loop spans 18 amino acids. Losses at the gene ends were 4 bases for V and 0 bases for J; bases not matched to a gene: 12. Germline CDR1 is LGHDT and CDR2 is YNNKEL (reference sequence). CDR3 in amino acids: CASSPFGEAGASTDTQYF. CDR3 sequence (DNA): TGTGCCAGCAGCCCATTTGGGGAAGCGGGAGCCAGCACAGATACGCAGTATTTT.

The genes are TRBV6-2 or TRBV6-3 and TRBJ1-2; 9 nucleotides line up with TRBD1. The germline CDR1 and CDR2 sequences are MNHEY and SVGEGT. CDR3 length: 14 amino acids. With 5 bases clipped from V and 7 bases from J, the junction kept 8 bases outside the gene matches. The CDR3 DNA follows: TGTGCCAGCAGTCGGGACAGGGACTCGGCTGGCTACACCTTC. Amino acid sequence: CASSRDRDSAGYTF.

This clonotype was seen just once. The chain carries TRBV9 and TRBJ1-6, with 7 positions matching TRBD1. After removal of 4 bases from V and 7 bases from J, the junction contained 8 bases not matched to a gene. This CDR3 is 15 amino acids long. In germline, CDR1 is SGDLS, CDR2 YYNGEE. In DNA, the CDR3 is TGTGCCAGCAGCCGATTAGGACAGGAGAATTCACCCCTCCACTTT. It yields the protein CASSRLGQENSPLHF.

The rearrangement joins TRBV5-1 to TRBJ2-2; 8 bases map to TRBD1. The length of the CDR3 is 15 residues. Germline V CDR1 and CDR2: SGHRS, YFSETQ. With 3 bases clipped from V and 0 bases from J, the junction kept 1 base outside the gene matches. The CDR3 coding sequence is TGCGCCAGCAGCTCGGGACAGGCGAACACCGGGGAGCTGTTTTTT. Translated, it gives CASSSGQANTGELFF.